The clone carrying this TCR beta chain was counted a single time. The entry originates in a study of identical twins. TCRdb redid the calling of the 5' RACE reads with MiXCR, one entry per CDR3 protein. The table has under 800,000 distinct CDR3 sequences, less than 25% seen once; the top ten hold 4.3%. These data were also filed under a second study, of T cells expressing NK-cell markers. That source adds: It was sorted CD3+CD56+NKG2C+, CD3+CD56+NKG2C- and CD3+CD56-NKG2C+ T cells that supplied the TCR beta repertoires. The dominant NKG2C+ clonotypes represented about 1.0-7.5% of CD8+ T cells in six donors.

This clonotype originated in a woman under 30 in good health. The source material was PBMCs.

The CDR3 protein is CASKPGLAGNTQYF. The CDR3 bases are TGCGCCAGCAAGCCGGGACTAGCGGGGAATACGCAGTATTTT. J is TRBJ2-3 and V is TRBV5-1; 13 positions agree with TRBD2. The junction had 5 bases not matched to a gene; V was cut back by 6 bases and J by 7 bases. Germline loops: CDR1 SGHRS, CDR2 YFSETQ. This CDR3 is 14 amino acids long.